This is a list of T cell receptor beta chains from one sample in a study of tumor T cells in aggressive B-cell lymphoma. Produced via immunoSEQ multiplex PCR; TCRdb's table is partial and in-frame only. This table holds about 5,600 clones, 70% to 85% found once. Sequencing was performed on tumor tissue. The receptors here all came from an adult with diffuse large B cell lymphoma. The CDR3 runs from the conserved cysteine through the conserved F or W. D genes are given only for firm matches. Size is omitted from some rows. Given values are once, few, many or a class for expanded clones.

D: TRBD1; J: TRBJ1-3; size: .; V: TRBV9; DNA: TGTGCCAGCAGCGCATGGACAGGGGGCATTGGAAACACCATATATTTT; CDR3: CASSAWTGGIGNTIYF
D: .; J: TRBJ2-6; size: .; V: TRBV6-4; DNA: TGTGCCAGCAGTGACGGGCCGGTAGGGGCCTCTGGGGCCAACGTCCTGACTTTC; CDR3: CASSDGPVGASGANVLTF
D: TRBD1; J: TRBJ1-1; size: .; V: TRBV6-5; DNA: TGTGCCAGCAGTTACGGGACAGGGACAACCACTGAAGCTTTCTTT; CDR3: CASSYGTGTTTEAFF
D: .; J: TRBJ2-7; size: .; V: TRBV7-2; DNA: TGTGCCAGCAGTAGAGGAGGCACTGCCGAGCAGTACTTC; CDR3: CASSRGGTAEQYF
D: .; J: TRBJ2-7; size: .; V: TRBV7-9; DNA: TGTGCCAGCAGCTTAGTCGACAACTCCTACGAGCAGTACTTC; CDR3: CASSLVDNSYEQYF
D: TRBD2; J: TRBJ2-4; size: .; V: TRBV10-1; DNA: TGCGCCAGCAGTGAGAGCGGGAGAAGGACCAAAAACATTCAGTACTTC; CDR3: CASSESGRRTKNIQYF
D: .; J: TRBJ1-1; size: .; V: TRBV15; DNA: TGTGCCACCAGCAGGTACCAGGTAGGGGGCACTGAAGCTTTCTTT; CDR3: CATSRYQVGGTEAFF
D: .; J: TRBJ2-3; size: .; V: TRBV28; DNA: TGTGCCAGCAGTTTCAGCCGGGGAGCGGTGACAGATACGCAGTATTTT; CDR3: CASSFSRGAVTDTQYF
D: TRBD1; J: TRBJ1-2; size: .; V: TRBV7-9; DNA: TGTGCCAGCAGCCGGACAGGGGGAAGTTATGGCTACACCTTC; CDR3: CASSRTGGSYGYTF
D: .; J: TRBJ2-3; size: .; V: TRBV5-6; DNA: TGTGCCAGCAGCTTGCTGGACTCAACAGATACGCAGTATTTT; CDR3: CASSLLDSTDTQYF
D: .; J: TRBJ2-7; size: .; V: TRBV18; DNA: TGTGCCAGCTCCGACCCGGGGGTATACGAGCAGTACTTC; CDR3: CASSDPGVYEQYF
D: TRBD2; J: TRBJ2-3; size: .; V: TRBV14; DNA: TGTGCCAGCAGCCAAACACCGGGACTAGCAAGAGATACGCAGTATTTT; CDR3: CASSQTPGLARDTQYF
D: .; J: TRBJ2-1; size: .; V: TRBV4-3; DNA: TGCGCCAGCAGCCAAGCTCGCGCTTGGGAGCAGTTCTTC; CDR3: CASSQARAWEQFF
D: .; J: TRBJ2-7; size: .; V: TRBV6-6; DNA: TGTGCCAGCAGTTACCCTAAATACGAGCAGTACTTC; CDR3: CASSYPKYEQYF
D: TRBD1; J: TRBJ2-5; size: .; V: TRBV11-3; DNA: TGTGCCAGCAGTCAGGCGACAGGGGACGCCCAAGAGACCCAGTACTTC; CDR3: CASSQATGDAQETQYF
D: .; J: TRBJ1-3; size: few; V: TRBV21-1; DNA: TGTGCCAGCAGCCTACGAAGACAGGGGGAACTAACGAACACCATATATTTT; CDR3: CASSLRRQGELTNTIYF